The clone carrying this TCR beta chain was recorded once. This entry comes from a study of blood T cell repertoires in COVID-19. Profiling relied on immunoSEQ multiplex PCR, and the TCRdb table lists in-frame clones only, not all of them. The table shows under 300,000 clones, with 85% to 95% occurring only once. This CDR3 is 13 amino acids long. Germline CDR1 and CDR2: ENHRY and SYGVKD. The junction had 9 bases not matched to a gene; V was cut back by 10 bases and J by 4 bases. The V and J genes are TRBV10-3 and TRBJ1-1; 7 positions agree with TRBD1. Sequencing used PBMCs or T cells enriched from blood (not recorded which). This sequence was found in a woman aged 18-29 years who had recovered from COVID-19. This CDR3 is CATLDRDPTEAFF. For the CDR3, the DNA is TGTGCCACCCTAGACAGGGATCCCACTGAAGCTTTCTTT.